This T cell receptor (beta chain) was sequenced for a study of blood T cell repertoires in COVID-19. Study overall: COVID-19 samples collected from the United States, Italy and Spain covered acute and convalescent phases. Sources were T cells, B-cell-depleted T cells, or PBMCs; the material itself was cDNA or gDNA.

Participants were aged about 18 to 100 years from around 26 US areas. Clinical history as reported by participants underpinned cohort assignment. This clone occurred once. The CDR3 spans 17 residues. Germline CDR1 reads SGHVS; CDR2 reads FNYEAQ. V shed 5 bases, J shed 5 bases, and the junction held 12 bases outside the gene matches. The protocol was immunoSEQ multiplex PCR, while the TCRdb copy is restricted to in-frame clones and leaves out a portion. Of about 320,000 clones listed, roughly 90% are singletons. The material sequenced was PBMCs or T cells enriched from blood (not recorded which). This sequence originates from a man in his 60s who had recovered from COVID-19. The genes are TRBV7-6 and TRBJ2-2, with 9 nucleotides matching TRBD2. CDR3 in amino acids: CASSPGVAGVGTGELFF. CDR3 coding DNA: TGTGCCAGCAGCCCGGGGGTAGCGGGAGTGGGGACCGGGGAGCTGTTTTTT.